The clone carrying this T cell receptor (beta chain) is a singleton in its sample. What it binds is not known. Regarding treatment: approximately 9-day PBMC culture with coronavirus spike peptide pools or control peptides (ViraFEST assay). After expanding antigen-specific T cells with peptide pools, ViraFEST sequenced their TCRs. The authors swapped half the medium for fresh IL-2 medium on days 3 and 7. The V and J ends lost 3 bases and 8 bases, in that order; junction bases with no gene match: 0. Germline V CDR1 and CDR2: WNHNN, SYGVQD (reference sequence). The CDR3 extends over 13 amino acids. The data derive from a study of vaccination and CD4 T cells after COVID-19. Overall study: Post-COVID draws came a median roughly 97 days after diagnosis (range 35 to 161). Overlapping SARS-CoV-2, HCoV-NL63, HCoV-OC43 and HCoV-229E spike peptides stimulated the cells.

Sequence data for DNA of cultured CD4+ T cells were generated by the Oncomine TCR Beta short-read assay. One entry per CDR3 protein results from TCRdb running MiXCR on the PCR reads. This repertoire shows nearly 11,000 distinct CDR3 sequences, just over 70% found once; its top ten account for about 13%. V and J are TRBV10-1 and TRBJ2-1; 11 bases fit TRBD2. The sequencing sample was made of CD4+ T cells from blood, cultured in vitro. This receptor was taken from a human donor who had recovered from COVID-19. DNA of the CDR3: TGCGCCAGCAGTGAACTAGCGGGAGATGAGCAGTTCTTC. Translation gives CASSELAGDEQFF.